These T cell receptor beta chains were read from a single sample in a study of response to subunit inactivated influenza vaccine. TCRdb redid the calling of the RT-PCR reads with MiXCR, one entry per CDR3 protein. The sample lists under 550,000 distinct CDR3 sequences; approximately 7.7% were seen once. The sample was PBMCs from blood, taken around 25 months after vaccination. These receptors were obtained from a man aged 45-69 years who received an inactivated influenza vaccine. CDR3s include the opening cysteine and the closing phenylalanine or tryptophan. Fields, in order: J gene, V gene, CDR3 length, D gene, clone size, CDR3 protein, CDR3 DNA. The D gene is left open where the match is weak. Some rows have no size entry. The others give once, few or many, or a class for an expanded clone.

J gene: TRBJ2-5
V gene: TRBV7-2
CDR3 length: 16
D gene: TRBD2
clone size: few
CDR3 protein: CASSQRTSGSGETQYF
CDR3 DNA: TGTGCCAGCAGCCAGAGGACTAGCGGGAGTGGAGAGACCCAGTACTTC

J gene: TRBJ2-5
V gene: TRBV19
CDR3 length: 13
D gene: NA
clone size: few
CDR3 protein: CASRQGSRETQYF
CDR3 DNA: TGTGCCAGTAGGCAAGGGTCTCGAGAGACCCAGTACTTC

J gene: TRBJ2-2
V gene: TRBV24-1
CDR3 length: 16
D gene: NA
clone size: few
CDR3 protein: CATRFRWCANTGELFF
CDR3 DNA: TGTGCCACCAGGTTTCGCTGGTGCGCGAACACCGGGGAGCTGTTTTTT

J gene: TRBJ1-3
V gene: TRBV19
CDR3 length: 14
D gene: NA
clone size: many
CDR3 protein: CASSIRDGTNTIYF
CDR3 DNA: TGTGCCAGTAGTATAAGAGACGGGACGAACACCATATATTTT

J gene: TRBJ2-1
V gene: TRBV12-3/TRBV12-4
CDR3 length: 15
D gene: TRBD2
clone size: NA
CDR3 protein: CASSRTSGVSHEQFF
CDR3 DNA: TGTGCCAGCAGTCGCACTAGCGGGGTAAGCCATGAGCAGTTCTTC

J gene: TRBJ2-3
V gene: TRBV20-1
CDR3 length: 16
D gene: TRBD2
clone size: NA
CDR3 protein: CSAHGLSSGITDTQYF
CDR3 DNA: TGCAGTGCCCACGGACTCTCGAGCGGGATCACAGATACGCAGTATTTT

J gene: TRBJ2-3
V gene: TRBV5-4
CDR3 length: 18
D gene: NA
clone size: many
CDR3 protein: CASSPTGRGSKGTDTQYF
CDR3 DNA: TGTGCCAGCAGCCCGACCGGGCGGGGCTCGAAGGGTACAGATACGCAGTATTTT

J gene: TRBJ2-3
V gene: TRBV7-3
CDR3 length: 19
D gene: TRBD2
clone size: NA
CDR3 protein: CASSKGGGAGVYSTDTQYF
CDR3 DNA: TGTGCCAGCAGCAAAGGAGGGGGAGCGGGAGTCTATAGCACAGATACGCAGTATTTT

J gene: TRBJ2-5
V gene: TRBV3-1
CDR3 length: 15
D gene: NA
clone size: NA
CDR3 protein: CASSLLRDAQETQYF
CDR3 DNA: TGTGCCAGCAGCCTCCTCCGGGACGCCCAAGAGACCCAGTACTTC

J gene: TRBJ2-1
V gene: TRBV7-8
CDR3 length: 16
D gene: TRBD2
clone size: many
CDR3 protein: CASSLAASGRDHEQFF
CDR3 DNA: TGTGCCAGCAGCTTAGCGGCTAGCGGGAGGGACCATGAGCAGTTCTTC

J gene: TRBJ2-3
V gene: TRBV5-4
CDR3 length: 18
D gene: NA
clone size: NA
CDR3 protein: CASSLAPTGAVRTDTQYF
CDR3 DNA: TGTGCCAGCAGCTTGGCCCCTACGGGGGCCGTCCGCACAGATACGCAGTATTTT

J gene: TRBJ2-7
V gene: TRBV7-3
CDR3 length: 13
D gene: TRBD2
clone size: many
CDR3 protein: CASSSREGYEQYF
CDR3 DNA: TGTGCCAGCAGCTCTAGGGAGGGGTACGAGCAGTACTTC

J gene: TRBJ2-7
V gene: TRBV7-8
CDR3 length: 14
D gene: TRBD1
clone size: NA
CDR3 protein: CASSLGQGKSEQYF
CDR3 DNA: TGTGCCAGCAGCTTAGGACAGGGTAAAAGCGAGCAGTACTTC

J gene: TRBJ1-5
V gene: TRBV7-4
CDR3 length: 17
D gene: NA
clone size: few
CDR3 protein: CASSLVRSGQGNQPQHF
CDR3 DNA: TGTGCCAGCAGCTTAGTCAGGTCGGGGCAGGGCAATCAGCCCCAGCATTTT

J gene: TRBJ2-6
V gene: TRBV3-1
CDR3 length: 15
D gene: NA
clone size: many
CDR3 protein: CASSQSGAGANVLTF
CDR3 DNA: TGTGCCAGCAGCCAATCCGGGGCTGGGGCCAACGTCCTGACTTTC

J gene: TRBJ1-1
V gene: TRBV5-1
CDR3 length: 16
D gene: NA
clone size: many
CDR3 protein: CASRGSRGGLSTEAFF
CDR3 DNA: TGCGCCAGCCGCGGCTCCCGGGGGGGGCTGAGTACTGAAGCTTTCTTT

J gene: TRBJ2-7
V gene: TRBV7-2
CDR3 length: 15
D gene: TRBD2
clone size: many
CDR3 protein: CASSTSGRLPYEQYF
CDR3 DNA: TGTGCCAGCAGCACCAGCGGGAGGCTTCCCTACGAGCAGTACTTC